This TCR beta chain came from a study of T-cell memory formation after mild COVID-19 (dated by TCRdb to the early 2020s). Background for the entire study: Most TCR sequence clusters were specific to one of the two donors. In a couple of donors, T-cell clones that expanded and contracted after mild COVID-19 were tracked by sequencing TCRalpha and TCRbeta repertoires over time. Two young, previously healthy adult volunteers, one female and one male, were included in the cohort. Results and caveats for the whole study, not just this receptor: Contracting CD4+ clones appeared mostly in the CM and EM memory subsets, whereas CD8+ clones were enriched in EMRA. Some responding clones were found in pre-infection memory, which suggests that pre-existing cross-reactive memory T cells took part in the SARS-CoV-2 response. The study included only two mild cases, and larger cohorts that include severe cases with pre-infection samples were judged to be necessary. Whether the second-wave clones peaking on day 37 were SARS-CoV-2 specific was not confirmed. Clones that contracted from day 15 to 85 showed balanced CD4/CD8 phenotypes, whereas a second wave of clones that expanded from day 15 to 37 leaned towards CD4+.

V is cut by 0 bases and J by 3 bases, and the space between the germline ends is 9 bases. The CDR3 starts with the cysteine, ends with the phenylalanine, and has 15 residues. Just the 45-base CDR3 DNA is kept, in frame starting at base 1. The germline V gene encodes CDR1 SGHTA and CDR2 FQGNSA. In regard to this clonotype: The antigen it recognizes is unknown. Per-nucleotide qualities are absent, and no much larger clonotype sits a single base away.

Ficoll-Paque density gradient centrifugation was the method used to isolate PBMCs. TCRdb records Illumina NovaSeq 6000 as the sequencer. cDNA libraries for TCRalpha and TCRbeta were prepared by 5'RACE using constant-segment primers, with sample barcodes and unique molecular identifiers added. RNA was extracted from every sample with Trizol reagent. Amplification of the libraries took two PCR steps, and the second step added a second sample barcode plus Illumina TruSeq adapters. Sequencing of libraries was performed on an Illumina NovaSeq with 2 x 150 bp paired-end reads. Per the original workflow: With migec v1.2.7, reads were demultiplexed and then collapsed into UMI-guided consensus sequences. Using mixcr v2.1.11, the UMI consensuses were aligned to TRA and TRB V and J templates and assembled into clonotypes. A clonotype was counted as expanded or contracted only if both edgeR and NoisET called the change significant, with noise models trained on biological replicates. edgeR calls used a false discovery rate-adjusted p below 0.01 and a log2 fold-change threshold of 1. As an exploratory analysis of dynamics, PCA with hierarchical clustering was applied to max-normalized trajectories of the 1000 most abundant clonotypes. Each responding clone was given a CD4 or CD8 phenotype based on the CD4+ and CD8+ repertoires, which had been sequenced separately. Starting from the raw public reads, TCRdb applied fastp trimming at Q25, assembled clones with MiXCR and retained in-frame beta chains. Duplicate CDR3 protein sequences are folded into a single record with the most common DNA and genes. These V and J calls originate from TCRdb's pipeline instead of the authors' own analysis. The sample contains some 270,000 distinct CDR3 sequences, just over 15% of them found a single time. 2.1% of the sample rests with the top ten.

The sample consisted of PBMCs or a T cell subset sorted from them (not recorded which). The sequence is built from TRBV7-2 and TRBJ1-5; the D gene assignment is ambiguous. The source of this sequence is an adult woman who had mild COVID-19 (a few samples of this study predate the infection). The sample titles of this study are shuffled in the database, so cell type and time point are left out; the donor was told from shared clones. The DNA reads as follows: TGTGCCAGCAGCTTAGCAGGCGGAAACAATCAGCCCCAGCATTTT. The translation is CASSLAGGNNQPQHF.